This entry describes one TCR beta chain. Its specificity is not known. CDR3 length: 15 amino acids. Between the trimmed V and J ends, which lost 1 base and 4 bases, there was a span of 8 bases. The data derive from a study of regulatory T cells in long-lasting Graves disease. Study-wide findings and caveats: Gene preferences differed: TRBV28, TRBJ1-2, TRBJ2-5 in persistent cases.

Time point meaning: newly diagnosed GD, antithyroid drugs for less than 3 months. Researchers made the TCR library from RNA that was extracted from PBMCs. A roughly 8.7-milliliter sample of peripheral blood was drawn into EDTA tubes. Arm-PCR of CDR3 regions with iRepertoire HTBI primers generated TCR beta libraries. TCRdb called the multiplex PCR reads again in MiXCR, with one record for every CDR3 protein. This sample yields 560,000 or so distinct CDR3 sequences, of which around 16% are seen a single time; about 12% belongs to the top ten. This same sample was also part of a study on T cells in Graves' hyperthyroidism and ophthalmopathy.

The sample here was peripheral blood mononuclear cells (PBMCs), taken at new diagnosis, from a patient treated with antithyroid drugs. This rearrangement joins TRBV12-3 or TRBV12-4 to TRBJ1-6; no firm D call. The sequence came from a man aged 18 to 29 with Graves disease. CDR3 sequence: CASSLDRGYNSPLHF. In DNA form, the CDR3 reads TGTGCCAGCAGTTTAGATCGAGGATATAATTCACCCCTCCACTTT.